This T cell receptor (beta chain) was sequenced during a study of long-term antiretroviral therapy in people with HIV. Regarding the study as a whole: Records did not include ART adherence, viral resistance or therapy changes. Post-ART diversity increased but stayed below transplant donor controls. HIV repertoires spanned tighter CDR3 length ranges than controls did.

Running of the v3.0 immunoSEQ assay took place at survey level. Some clones are missing from TCRdb's copy, which holds only in-frame ones; the method was immunoSEQ multiplex PCR. The profile covers some 28,000 clones, with 80% appearing a single time and 7.3% taken by the ten largest. A remark on this clone: What it binds is not known.

CDR1 and CDR2 (germline): SGHAT, FQDESV (reference sequence). Trimming cost V 1 base and J 1 base, with 5 bases left between them. The CDR3 spans 13 residues. The TCR comes from a man aged 40-55 years with HIV. The source material was unsorted PBMCs, sampled 0.3 years after starting antiretroviral therapy. The chain couples TRBV11-1 to TRBJ2-7, with D unclear. The CDR3 DNA is TGTGCCAGCAGCTTAGAAGGGTCCTACGAGCAGTACTTC. This translates into CASSLEGSYEQYF.